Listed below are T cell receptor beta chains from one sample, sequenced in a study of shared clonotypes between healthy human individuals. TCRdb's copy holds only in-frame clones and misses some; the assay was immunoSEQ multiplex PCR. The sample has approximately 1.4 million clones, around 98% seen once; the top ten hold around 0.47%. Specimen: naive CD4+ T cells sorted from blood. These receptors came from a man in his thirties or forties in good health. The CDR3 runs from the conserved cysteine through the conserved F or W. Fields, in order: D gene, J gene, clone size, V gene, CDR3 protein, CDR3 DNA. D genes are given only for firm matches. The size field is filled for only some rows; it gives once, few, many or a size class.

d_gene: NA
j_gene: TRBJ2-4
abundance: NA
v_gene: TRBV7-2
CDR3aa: CASSLVSENIQYF
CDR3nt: TGTGCCAGCAGCTTGGTCAGCGAAAACATTCAGTACTTC

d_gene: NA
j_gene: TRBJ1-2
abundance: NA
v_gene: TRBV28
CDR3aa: CASSYALGLGYGYTF
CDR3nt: TGTGCCAGCAGTTACGCCCTCGGGCTGGGCTATGGCTACACCTTC

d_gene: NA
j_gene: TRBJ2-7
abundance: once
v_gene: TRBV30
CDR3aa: CAWNQGQAYEQYF
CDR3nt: TGTGCCTGGAATCAGGGGCAGGCCTACGAGCAGTACTTC

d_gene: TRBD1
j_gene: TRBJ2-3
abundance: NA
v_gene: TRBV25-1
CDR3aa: CASSLGGQGRDTQYF
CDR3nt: TGTGCCAGCAGTTTGGGGGGACAGGGGAGAGATACGCAGTATTTT

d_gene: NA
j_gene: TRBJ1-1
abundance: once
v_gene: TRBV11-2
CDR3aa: CASSFTHPAFF
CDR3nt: TGTGCCAGCAGCTTCACCCACCCGGCTTTCTTT

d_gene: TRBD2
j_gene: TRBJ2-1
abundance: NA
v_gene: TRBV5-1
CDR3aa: CASSRTSGTSGHNEQFF
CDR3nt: TGCGCCAGCAGCCGGACCAGTGGGACTAGCGGACACAATGAGCAGTTCTTC

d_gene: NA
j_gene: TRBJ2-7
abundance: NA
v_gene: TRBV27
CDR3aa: CASSLHRGYTYEQYF
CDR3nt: TGTGCCAGCAGTCTTCACCGGGGATATACCTACGAGCAGTACTTC

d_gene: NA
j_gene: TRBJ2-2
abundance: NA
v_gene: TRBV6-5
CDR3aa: CASSRRPDKTGELFF
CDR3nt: TGTGCCAGCAGCCGCCGACCAGATAAAACCGGGGAGCTGTTTTTT

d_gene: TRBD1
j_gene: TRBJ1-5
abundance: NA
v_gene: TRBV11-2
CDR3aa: CASSLVTGRNQPQHF
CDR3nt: TGTGCCAGCAGCTTAGTGACAGGGAGAAATCAGCCCCAGCATTTT

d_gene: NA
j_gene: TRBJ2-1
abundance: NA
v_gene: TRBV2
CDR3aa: CAWGLNEQFF
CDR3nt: TGTGCCTGGGGACTCAATGAGCAGTTCTTC

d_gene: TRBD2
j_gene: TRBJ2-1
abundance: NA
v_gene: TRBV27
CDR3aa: CASSTPAGRAFNEQFF
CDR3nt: TGTGCCAGCAGTACCCCAGCGGGACGGGCGTTCAATGAGCAGTTCTTC

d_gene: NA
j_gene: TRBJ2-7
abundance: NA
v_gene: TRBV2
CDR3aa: CASSPRGEISYEQYF
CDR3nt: TGTGCCAGCAGCCCCAGGGGAGAAATCTCCTACGAGCAGTACTTC

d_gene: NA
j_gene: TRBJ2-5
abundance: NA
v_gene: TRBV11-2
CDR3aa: CASSPGSIETQYF
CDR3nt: TGTGCCAGCAGCCCAGGGAGTATAGAGACCCAGTACTTC

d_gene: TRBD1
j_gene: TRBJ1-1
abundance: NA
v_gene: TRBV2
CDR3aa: CASSATGGTEAFF
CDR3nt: TGTGCCAGCAGCGCCACAGGGGGCACTGAAGCTTTCTTT

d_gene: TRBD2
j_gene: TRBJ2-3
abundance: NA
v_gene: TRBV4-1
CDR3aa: CASSRLGLAGGPIADTQYF
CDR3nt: TGCGCCAGCAGCCGATTGGGACTAGCGGGAGGGCCGATCGCAGATACGCAGTATTTT

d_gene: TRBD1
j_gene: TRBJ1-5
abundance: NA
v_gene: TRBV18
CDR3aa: CASSPRDTGEQPQHF
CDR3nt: TGTGCCAGCTCACCACGGGACACAGGGGAACAGCCCCAGCATTTT

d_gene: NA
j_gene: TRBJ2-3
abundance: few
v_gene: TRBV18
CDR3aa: CASSPGTTDTQYF
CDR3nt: TGTGCCAGCTCACCAGGGACGACAGATACGCAGTATTTT

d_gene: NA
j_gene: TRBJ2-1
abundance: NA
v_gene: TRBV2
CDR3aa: CASTQEWGEQFF
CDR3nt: TGTGCCAGCACCCAAGAGTGGGGTGAGCAGTTCTTC

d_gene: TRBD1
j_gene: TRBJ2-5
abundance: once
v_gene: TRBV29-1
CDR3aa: CSVDSSGQGGQETQYF
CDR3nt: TGCAGCGTTGATAGTTCGGGACAGGGTGGCCAAGAGACCCAGTACTTC

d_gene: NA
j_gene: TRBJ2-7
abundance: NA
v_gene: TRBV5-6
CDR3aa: CASSQYGVDVYEQYF
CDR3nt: TGTGCCAGCAGCCAGTACGGGGTGGATGTCTACGAGCAGTACTTC

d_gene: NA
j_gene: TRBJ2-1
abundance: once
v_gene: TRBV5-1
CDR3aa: CASSPFTSYNEQFF
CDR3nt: TGCGCCAGCAGCCCATTTACCTCCTACAATGAGCAGTTCTTC

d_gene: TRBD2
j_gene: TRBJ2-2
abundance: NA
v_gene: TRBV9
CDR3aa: CASSVDVAGGPTGELFF
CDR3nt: TGTGCCAGCAGCGTAGACGTAGCGGGAGGGCCAACCGGGGAGCTGTTTTTT

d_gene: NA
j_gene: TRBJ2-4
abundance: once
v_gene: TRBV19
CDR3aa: CASSIDRGMGKNIQYF
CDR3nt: TGTGCCAGTAGTATAGATCGGGGAATGGGCAAAAACATTCAGTACTTC

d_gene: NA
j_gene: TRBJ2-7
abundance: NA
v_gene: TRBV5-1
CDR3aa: CASSLDGNTYEQYF
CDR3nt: TGCGCCAGCAGCTTGGACGGGAACACCTACGAGCAGTACTTC

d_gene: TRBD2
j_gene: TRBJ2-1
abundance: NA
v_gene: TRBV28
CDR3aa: CASLLGREWYNEQFF
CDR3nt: TGTGCCAGCCTCCTGGGGCGGGAGTGGTACAATGAGCAGTTCTTC

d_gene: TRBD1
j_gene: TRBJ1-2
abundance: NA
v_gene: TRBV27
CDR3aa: CASKGTGVGYGYTF
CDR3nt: TGTGCCAGCAAAGGAACAGGGGTTGGCTATGGCTACACCTTC

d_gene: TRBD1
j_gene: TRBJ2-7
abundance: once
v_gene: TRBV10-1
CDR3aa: CASGTGYEQYF
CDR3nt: TGCGCCAGCGGGACAGGCTACGAGCAGTACTTC

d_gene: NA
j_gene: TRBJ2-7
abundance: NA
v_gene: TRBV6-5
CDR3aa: CASSFYTFSEQYF
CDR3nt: TGTGCCAGCAGTTTCTACACTTTTTCCGAGCAGTACTTC

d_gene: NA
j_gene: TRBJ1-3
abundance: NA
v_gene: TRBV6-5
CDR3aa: CASSYSEGSGNTIYF
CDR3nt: TGTGCCAGCAGTTACTCGGAGGGCTCTGGAAACACCATATATTTT

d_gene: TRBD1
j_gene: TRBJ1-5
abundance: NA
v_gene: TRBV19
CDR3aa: CASRGTGAIYNQPQHF
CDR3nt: TGTGCCAGTAGAGGGACAGGGGCAATCTACAATCAGCCCCAGCATTTT

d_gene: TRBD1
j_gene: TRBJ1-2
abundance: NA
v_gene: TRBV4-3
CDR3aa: CASSPWTGHYGYTF
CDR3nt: TGCGCCAGCAGCCCCTGGACAGGGCACTATGGCTACACCTTC

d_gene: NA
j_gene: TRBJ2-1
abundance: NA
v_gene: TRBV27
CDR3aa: CASIGRPRADAYNEQFF
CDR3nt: TGTGCCAGCATCGGAAGGCCCCGGGCGGACGCCTACAATGAGCAGTTCTTC

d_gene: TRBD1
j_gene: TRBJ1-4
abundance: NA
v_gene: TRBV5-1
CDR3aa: CASSLSTGLEKLFF
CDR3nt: TGCGCCAGCAGCTTGTCGACAGGGCTAGAAAAACTGTTTTTT

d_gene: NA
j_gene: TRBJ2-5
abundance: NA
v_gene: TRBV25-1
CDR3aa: CASREGFRETQYF
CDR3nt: TGTGCCAGCAGGGAGGGGTTCCGAGAGACCCAGTACTTC

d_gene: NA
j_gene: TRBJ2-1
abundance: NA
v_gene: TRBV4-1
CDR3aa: CASSQEMGRSYNEQFF
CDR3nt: TGCGCCAGCAGCCAAGAGATGGGGAGGTCCTACAATGAGCAGTTCTTC

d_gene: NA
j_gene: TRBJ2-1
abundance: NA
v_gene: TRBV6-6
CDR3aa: CASSYSMGYNEQFF
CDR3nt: TGTGCCAGCAGTTACTCGATGGGATACAATGAGCAGTTCTTC

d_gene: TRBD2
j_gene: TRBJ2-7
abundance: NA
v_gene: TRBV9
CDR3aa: CASSVGGTILYEQYF
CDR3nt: TGTGCCAGCAGCGTAGGTGGGACTATTCTCTACGAGCAGTACTTC

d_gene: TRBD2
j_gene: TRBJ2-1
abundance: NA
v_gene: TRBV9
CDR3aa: CASSPLAGGYNEQFF
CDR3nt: TGTGCCAGCAGCCCTCTTGCGGGAGGCTACAATGAGCAGTTCTTC

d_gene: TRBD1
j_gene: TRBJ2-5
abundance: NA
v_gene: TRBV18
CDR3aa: CASSPWTGGEETQYF
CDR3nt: TGTGCCAGCTCACCGTGGACAGGGGGCGAAGAGACCCAGTACTTC

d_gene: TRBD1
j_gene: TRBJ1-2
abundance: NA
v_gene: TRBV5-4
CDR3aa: CASSQGQGLTLYTF
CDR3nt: TGTGCCAGCAGCCAAGGACAGGGATTAACTCTCTACACCTTC

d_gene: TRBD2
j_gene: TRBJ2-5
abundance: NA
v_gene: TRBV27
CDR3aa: CASRPILAAQETQYF
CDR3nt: TGTGCCAGCAGGCCGATTCTAGCGGCTCAAGAGACCCAGTACTTC

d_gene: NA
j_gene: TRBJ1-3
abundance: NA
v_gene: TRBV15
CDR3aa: CATSRQGLLLGNTIYF
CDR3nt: TGTGCCACCAGCAGACAGGGATTACTTCTTGGAAACACCATATATTTT

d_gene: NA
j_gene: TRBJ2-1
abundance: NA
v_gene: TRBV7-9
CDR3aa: CASQLGRDGNEQFF
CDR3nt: TGTGCCAGCCAGTTAGGGCGGGACGGGAATGAGCAGTTCTTC

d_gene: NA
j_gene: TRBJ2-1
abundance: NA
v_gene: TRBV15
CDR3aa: CATSRELATRQFF
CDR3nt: TGTGCCACCAGCAGAGAGTTAGCTACCCGGCAGTTCTTC

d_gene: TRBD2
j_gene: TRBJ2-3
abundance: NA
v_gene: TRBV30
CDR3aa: CAWSLAGGLADTQYF
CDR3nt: TGTGCCTGGAGTTTAGCGGGAGGGTTGGCAGATACGCAGTATTTT

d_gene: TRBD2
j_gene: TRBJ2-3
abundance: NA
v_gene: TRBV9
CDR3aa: CASKGTSGSDTQYF
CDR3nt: TGTGCCAGCAAGGGGACTAGCGGATCAGATACGCAGTATTTT

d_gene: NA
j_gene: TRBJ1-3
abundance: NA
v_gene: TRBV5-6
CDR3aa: CASSTPRTAFLSSGNTIYF
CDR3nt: TGTGCCAGCAGCACACCCCGGACAGCATTTCTGAGCTCTGGAAACACCATATATTTT

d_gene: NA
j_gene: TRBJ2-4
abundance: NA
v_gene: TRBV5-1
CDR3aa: CASSLEVTTGRHLAGVRNIQYF
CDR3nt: TGCGCCAGCAGCTTGGAAGTTACAACGGGCCGACATTTGGCAGGGGTTAGAAACATTCAGTACTTC

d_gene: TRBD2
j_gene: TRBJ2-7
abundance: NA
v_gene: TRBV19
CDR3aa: CASSIGPSGPPYEQYF
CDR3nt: TGTGCCAGTAGTATAGGTCCTAGCGGACCTCCCTACGAGCAGTACTTC

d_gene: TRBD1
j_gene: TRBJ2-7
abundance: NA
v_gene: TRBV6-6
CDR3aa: CASSYFGQGHEQYF
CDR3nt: TGTGCCAGCAGTTACTTTGGACAGGGACACGAGCAGTACTTC

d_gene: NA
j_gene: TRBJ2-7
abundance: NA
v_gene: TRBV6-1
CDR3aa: CASSEKGLSYEQYF
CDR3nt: TGTGCCAGCAGTGAAAAAGGGTTGAGCTACGAGCAGTACTTC

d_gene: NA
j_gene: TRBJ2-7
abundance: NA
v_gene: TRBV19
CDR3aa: CASSIGETYEQYF
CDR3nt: TGTGCCAGTAGTATCGGCGAGACCTACGAGCAGTACTTC

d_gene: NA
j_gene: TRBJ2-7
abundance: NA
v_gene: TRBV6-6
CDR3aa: CASRPGLIEQYF
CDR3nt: TGTGCCAGCAGACCGGGCCTCATAGAGCAGTACTTC

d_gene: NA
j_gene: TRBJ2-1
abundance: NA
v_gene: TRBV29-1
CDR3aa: CSVEGVRGITSEQFF
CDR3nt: TGCAGCGTTGAAGGGGTCCGTGGGATTACTTCCGAGCAGTTCTTC

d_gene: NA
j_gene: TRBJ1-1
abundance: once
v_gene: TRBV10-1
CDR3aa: CASRGLNTEAFF
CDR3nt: TGCGCCAGCAGGGGCCTGAACACTGAAGCTTTCTTT